These 32 T cell receptor beta chains originate from one sample sequenced in a study of blood T cell repertoires in COVID-19. Here immunoSEQ multiplex PCR was the method, and the copy in TCRdb shows in-frame clones only, minus some. The table has 200,000 to 300,000 clones, 86% seen once. Sequenced: PBMCs or T cells enriched from blood (not recorded which). The receptors were sampled from a woman aged 18-29 years who had recovered from COVID-19.

CDR3 nucleotide sequence: TGTGCCAGCTCCCCTCGTTCCGGGGATCAGCCCCAGCATTTT. Protein product: CASSPRSGDQPQHF. The chain uses TRBV18 and TRBJ1-5; D call uncertain. Germline lookup yields CDR1 KGHSH and CDR2 LQKENI. V lost 6 bases to trimming and J lost 5 bases, with 14 bases between them. This CDR3 is built from 14 residues.

V usage is TRBV5-6 and J usage is TRBJ2-3; possible D gene TRBD2, 5 bases. CDR3 length equals 15 residues. V lost 0 bases to trimming and J lost 4 bases, with 12 bases between them. Looked up from germline, CDR1 is SGHDT and CDR2 is YYEEEE. The CDR3 region is CASSLDRGQSDTQYF. CDR3 coding DNA: TGTGCCAGCAGCTTGGACCGAGGGCAGTCAGATACGCAGTATTTT.

The rearrangement links TRBV19 to TRBJ2-1; no clear D. Germline assignment: CDR1 LNHDA and CDR2 SQIVND (reference sequence). This CDR3 comprises 11 residues. V lost 5 bases to trimming and J lost 10 bases, with 9 bases between them. The CDR3: CASSGSPEQFF. The CDR3 bases are TGTGCCAGTAGTGGTAGCCCGGAGCAGTTCTTC. Together with reference TRBV19 and TRBJ2-1, the CDR3 gives the full variable domain: DGGITQSPKYLFRKEGQNVTLSCEQNLNHDAMYWYRQDPGQGLRLIYYSQIVNDFQKGDIAEGYSVSREKKESFPLTVTSAQKNPTAFYLCASSGSPEQFFGPGTRLTVL.

This clone appeared a single time. J is TRBJ2-5 and V is TRBV10-1; the match to TRBD1 covers 8 bases. The length of the CDR3 is 16 residues. The V gene end was trimmed by 4 bases and the J gene end by 2 bases; junction bases not matched to a gene: 9. Looked up from germline, CDR1 is WNHNN and CDR2 is SYGVQD (reference sequence). The CDR3 protein is CASSALTGGGQETQYF. CDR3 nucleotides: TGCGCCAGCAGTGCTCTAACAGGGGGAGGACAAGAGACCCAGTACTTC.

The gene calls are TRBV9 and TRBJ1-1; D perhaps matches TRBD1 (6 bases). CDR1 and CDR2 (germline): SGDLS, YYNGEE. CDR3 length: 16 amino acids. V lost 1 base and J lost 1, with 14 bases in between. This CDR3 reads CASSVFSSGENTEAFF. The CDR3 DNA reads as TGTGCCAGCAGCGTATTTTCCTCAGGGGAGAACACTGAAGCTTTCTTT.

J is TRBJ1-2 and V is TRBV7-7; TRBD1 matches at 7 bases. The V gene end was trimmed by 8 bases and the J gene end by 5 bases; junction bases not matched to a gene: 20. This CDR3 is 17 amino acids long. The germline gives CDR1 SSHAT, CDR2 FNYEAQ (reference sequence). The CDR3 nucleotides are TGTGCCAGCTACACCCCCGGGACAGACTTACCTGCTTATGGCTACACCTTC. It translates to CASYTPGTDLPAYGYTF.

This chain joins TRBV27 and TRBJ2-7; perhaps TRBD1 as D (5 bases). Trimming stripped 7 bases from V and 3 bases from J, with 10 bases between. The CDR3 loop spans 12 amino acids. Germline-derived CDR1 and CDR2 are MNHEY and SMNVEV (reference sequence). The DNA of the CDR3 is TGTGCCAGCATAGGGGAAAACTACGAGCAGTACTTC. Amino acid sequence: CASIGENYEQYF.

The chain recombines TRBV28 with TRBJ2-1; 9 positions match TRBD2. Losses at the gene ends were 5 bases for V and 4 bases for J; bases not matched to a gene: 12. Looked up from germline, CDR1 is MDHEN and CDR2 is SYDVKM. The CDR3 contains 17 residues. This CDR3 is CASSTPGRGGFYNEQFF. CDR3 DNA sequence: TGTGCCAGCAGTACCCCTGGGCGGGGGGGCTTTTACAATGAGCAGTTCTTC.

The J gene is TRBJ2-5, the V gene TRBV5-4; 9 nucleotides match TRBD1. The CDR3 covers 13 residues. Germline V CDR1 and CDR2: SGHNT, YYREEE (reference sequence). The junction had 0 bases not matched to a gene; V was cut back by 3 bases and J by 3 bases. In DNA, the CDR3 is TGTGCCAGCAGCTGGGACAGGGAAGAGACCCAGTACTTC. Translated, it gives CASSWDREETQYF.

The genes are TRBV7-9 and TRBJ2-5, with 14 bases lining up with TRBD2. In germline, CDR1 is SEHNR, CDR2 FQNEAQ (reference sequence). This CDR3 comprises 16 residues. The V segment lost 5 bases and the J segment 5 bases; nucleotides outside the gene matches: 7. The CDR3 region has the DNA TGTGCCAGCAGCCAGGGACTAGCGGGAGTACAGGAGACCCAGTACTTC. Protein: CASSQGLAGVQETQYF.

The genes are TRBV2 and TRBJ2-3; 15 bases fit TRBD2. The CDR3 has 19 amino acids. The junction had 9 bases not matched to a gene; V was cut back by 5 bases and J by 0 bases. CDR1 and CDR2 (germline): SNHLY, FYNNEI. This CDR3 reads CASSNPRTSGRGSTDTQYF. The CDR3 DNA is TGTGCCAGCAGTAACCCCAGGACTAGCGGGAGGGGAAGCACAGATACGCAGTATTTT.

V gene TRBV20-1 combines with J gene TRBJ1-2; tentative D call: TRBD1 (5 bases). CDR3 size: 13 residues. V dropped 3 bases and J dropped 8 bases, with 16 bases sitting between them. Germline CDR1 is DFQATT and CDR2 is SNEGSKA (reference sequence). The DNA of the CDR3 is TGCAGTGCTAGTAGACAGACCGGGGGAGGCTACACCTTC. The encoded protein is CSASRQTGGGYTF.

J is TRBJ2-3 and V is TRBV2; no reliable D call. Trimming took 2 bases from V and 6 from J, leaving 6 bases between them. The CDR3 sequence is 12 residues long. Germline V gene lookup returns CDR1 SNHLY and CDR2 FYNNEI. The CDR3 nucleotides read TGTGCCAGCAGTGAATCTGCGGATACGCAGTATTTT. Encoded protein: CASSESADTQYF.

The chain has TRBV28 and TRBJ2-7; 8 bases line up with TRBD2. The CDR3 is 16 amino acids. V was clipped by 6 bases and J by 3 bases; unmatched bases: 13. Germline CDR1 is MDHEN and CDR2 is SYDVKM. The CDR3 DNA follows: TGTGCCAGCAGCCCTCTAAGCGGGAGTGTCGGCTACGAGCAGTACTTC. Translation gives CASSPLSGSVGYEQYF.

The gene calls are TRBV7-9 and TRBJ2-1; 13 bases match TRBD2. The V segment lost 2 bases and the J segment 0 bases; nucleotides outside the gene matches: 4. The germline V gene encodes CDR1 SEHNR and CDR2 FQNEAQ (reference sequence). The CDR3 runs 18 residues. The CDR3 DNA is TGTGCCAGCAGCTTACGTGGACTAGCGGGGGCCTCCTACAATGAGCAGTTCTTC. Translation gives CASSLRGLAGASYNEQFF.

CDR3 sequence: CASSFPTGDSNQPQHF. DNA for the CDR3: TGTGCCAGCAGCTTCCCGACAGGAGATAGCAATCAGCCCCAGCATTTT. The chain links TRBV27 to TRBJ1-5; D possibly corresponds to TRBD1 (6 bases). In germline, CDR1 is MNHEY, CDR2 SMNVEV (reference sequence). V was cut by 6 bases and J by 0 bases, with 15 bases left in between. The CDR3 contains 16 residues.

This clone has a single count. The chain joins TRBV9 to TRBJ1-6; 7 bases fit TRBD1. V dropped 3 bases and J dropped 8; count of bases not matched to a gene: 8. Germline CDR1 is SGDLS and CDR2 is YYNGEE. The CDR3 sequence is 15 residues long. CDR3 coding DNA: TGTGCCAGCAGCGCGGCCGGGACAGATGATTCACCCCTCCACTTT. It encodes CASSAAGTDDSPLHF.

J is TRBJ2-7 and V is TRBV7-6; the D is unclear. This CDR3 has 13 residues. The germline CDR1 and CDR2 sequences are SGHVS and FNYEAQ. Deletions cut 1 base from V and 3 bases from J, with 7 bases between. In DNA form, the CDR3 reads TGTGCCAGCAGCTTAGGAGGTTACTACGAGCAGTACTTC. It codes for CASSLGGYYEQYF. The full variable domain, in which reference TRBV7-6 and TRBJ2-7 provide the parts outside the CDR3, is GAGVSQSPRYKVTKRGQDVALRCDPISGHVSLYWYRQALGQGPEFLTYFNYEAQQDKSGLPNDRFSAERPEGSISTLTIQRTEQRDSAMYRCASSLGGYYEQYFGPGTRLTVT.

This clone was recorded once. CDR3: CASSIGLDLSTDTQYF. In nucleotides, the CDR3 is TGTGCCAGTAGTATCGGCCTGGACTTAAGCACAGATACGCAGTATTTT. The chain links TRBV19 to TRBJ2-3; a weak D match, TRBD2 (5 bases). CDR1 and CDR2 from the germline V gene are LNHDA and SQIVND (reference sequence). The length of the CDR3 is 16 residues. Trimming removed 3 bases from V and 0 bases from J, with 13 bases in between.

The genes are TRBV24-1 and TRBJ1-2; D gene unclear. The CDR3 covers 13 residues. V was trimmed by 7 bases and J by 4 bases, leaving 12 bases between them. The germline CDR1 and CDR2 sequences are KGHDR and SFDVKD. CDR3 protein: CATSDSNFYGYTF. The CDR3 DNA sequence: TGTGCCACCAGCGACTCAAATTTCTATGGCTACACCTTC.

The rearrangement links TRBV7-9 to TRBJ1-1; no firm D call. CDR1 and CDR2 (germline): SEHNR, FQNEAQ (reference sequence). The CDR3 spans 13 residues. V gave up 6 bases and J gave up 1 base, with 9 bases separating them. The DNA for the CDR3 is TGTGCCAGCAGTCTAGAAGGGAACACTGAAGCTTTCTTT. Its translation: CASSLEGNTEAFF.

This chain joins TRBV19 and TRBJ1-3; possible D gene TRBD1, 6 bases. V was clipped by 5 bases and J by 10 bases, with 12 bases between them. The germline V gene encodes CDR1 LNHDA and CDR2 SQIVND (reference sequence). CDR3 length equals 12 residues. This chain's CDR3 is CASSADSVTIYF. DNA for the CDR3: TGTGCCAGTAGTGCGGACAGTGTGACCATATATTTT.

The chain couples TRBV4-1 to TRBJ2-7, with TRBD2 identical over 9 bases. Per germline, CDR1 MGHRA and CDR2 YSYEKL. V shed 1 base, J shed 5 bases, and the junction held 6 bases outside the gene matches. The CDR3 is 15 amino acids. In DNA form, the CDR3 reads TGCGCCAGCAGCCAAGTAGCGGGAGAGGAAGACGAGCAGTACTTC. It is translated as CASSQVAGEEDEQYF.

The genes are TRBV4-1 and TRBJ2-1; 12 bases line up with TRBD2. The CDR3 consists of 15 residues. J lost 8 bases, V lost 3 bases, and 5 bases had no gene match. CDR1 is MGHRA and CDR2 is YSYEKL in the germline V gene. The CDR3 bases are TGCGCCAGCAGCCATAGACTAGCGGGAGACCATGAGCAGTTCTTC. The encoded protein is CASSHRLAGDHEQFF.

The gene calls are TRBV4-1 and TRBJ2-6, with a weak D call TRBD2 (6 bases). This CDR3 region has 15 residues. The germline CDR1 and CDR2 sequences are MGHRA and YSYEKL. Deletions cut 6 bases from V and 2 bases from J, with 11 bases between. CDR3 region: CASRWGEAGANVLTF. The CDR3 coding sequence is TGCGCCAGCAGGTGGGGGGAGGCTGGGGCCAACGTCCTGACTTTC.

The chain combines TRBV5-1 with TRBJ2-1; 8 bases are a match to TRBD2. The CDR3 has 14 residues. The germline gives CDR1 SGHRS, CDR2 YFSETQ. V shed 2 bases, J shed 5 bases, and the junction held 3 bases outside the gene matches. The CDR3 nucleotides read TGCGCCAGCAGCTTTGGACTAGCCCACAATGAGCAGTTCTTC. Translated: CASSFGLAHNEQFF.

DNA for the CDR3: TGTGCCAGCACCCCACTTGGACTAGCGGGAGATCGGGACAATGAGCAGTTCTTC. Its protein product is CASTPLGLAGDRDNEQFF. The chain employs TRBV2 and TRBJ2-1; 13 bases align to TRBD2. CDR3 length equals 18 residues. V shed 7 bases and J 5 bases; nucleotides not matched to a gene: 14. CDR1 and CDR2 from the germline V gene are SNHLY and FYNNEI.

The chain is built from TRBV4-1 and TRBJ2-7; 7 bases are shared with TRBD2. V lost 1 base to trimming and J lost 0 bases; unmatched junction nucleotides: 3. CDR3 length equals 15 residues. Germline V gene sequence: CDR1 MGHRA, CDR2 YSYEKL. The CDR3 DNA reads TGCGCCAGCAGCCAAGGTGGGGGGGTCTCCTACGAGCAGTACTTC. It specifies CASSQGGGVSYEQYF.

The chain carries TRBV7-3 and TRBJ2-5; TRBD2 matches 10 bases. The ends lost 1 base at V and 2 bases at J; junction bases unmatched: 4. In germline, CDR1 is SGHTA, CDR2 FQGTGA. The CDR3 runs to 16 residues. CDR3 DNA sequence: TGTGCCAGCAGCTTAATGGCTAGCGGGGGACAAGAGACCCAGTACTTC. Translating gives CASSLMASGGQETQYF. Full variable domain (remainder filled in from reference TRBV7-3 and TRBJ2-5): GAGVSQTPSNKVTEKGKYVELRCDPISGHTALYWYRQSLGQGPEFLIYFQGTGAADDSGLPNDRFFAVRPEGSVSTLKIQRTERGDSAVYLCASSLMASGGQETQYFGPGTRLLVL.

This sequence joins TRBV18 and TRBJ1-4, with D tentatively TRBD1 (5 bases). The CDR3 covers 16 residues. Trimming took off 3 bases at V and 0 bases at J, with 11 bases between the two ends. CDR1 is KGHSH and CDR2 is LQKENI in the germline V gene. The CDR3 DNA reads TGTGCCAGCTCACCCCTGACAGTGGCAACTAATGAAAAACTGTTTTTT. It specifies CASSPLTVATNEKLFF. The variable domain in full, completed from reference TRBV18 and TRBJ1-4, reads NAGVMQNPRHLVRRRGQEARLRCSPMKGHSHVYWYRQLPEEGLKFMVYLQKENIIDESGMPKERFSAEFPKEGPSILRIQQVVRGDSAAYFCASSPLTVATNEKLFFGSGTQLSVL.

This chain joins TRBV5-4 and TRBJ1-4; 10 bases agree with TRBD1. The germline V gene encodes CDR1 SGHNT and CDR2 YYREEE (reference sequence). The ends lost 5 bases at V and 2 bases at J; junction bases unmatched: 3. CDR3 length: 15 amino acids. The CDR3 here is CASSWTGGTNEKLFF. The CDR3 nucleotides are TGTGCCAGCAGTTGGACAGGGGGGACTAATGAAAAACTGTTTTTT.

V is TRBV28 and J is TRBJ1-2, with 7 bases that match TRBD1. Trimming at V came to 7 bases and at J to 3 bases, leaving 32 bases not matched to a gene. This CDR3 region has 22 residues. Germline-derived CDR1 and CDR2 are MDHEN and SYDVKM. This CDR3 is CASTESSGPLEVDRENYYGYTF. CDR3 bases: TGTGCCAGCACCGAGAGTTCAGGGCCCTTAGAGGTTGACAGGGAGAATTACTATGGCTACACCTTC.